This paragraph reports one TCR beta chain. Its antigen specificity is not known. The CDR3 has 15 amino acids, counting the end cysteine and phenylalanine. Of the read, only the CDR3 DNA is kept; its 45 bases are in frame from base 1. CDR1 and CDR2, per the germline V gene, are SGHTA and FQGNSA. V has 2 bases trimmed and J has 6 bases trimmed; junction bases matching no gene number 5. The data are from a study of cytomegalovirus exposure and HLA in healthy donors (dated 2017 in TCRdb). With regard to the full study: According to an earlier analysis of 587 of the donors, roughly 180 million T cells yielded some 110 million unique TCR beta sequences and approximately 300 Gb of sequence data. An early release that covered several hundred HLA-typed donors contained approximately 300 gigabases of sequencing data and tens of millions of unique TCR sequences. On average, approximately 250,000 unique TCR beta nucleotide sequences were sequenced per donor among a few hundred genotyped donors of the cohort, with around 19% of those sequences being non-productive. Among the roughly 430 genotyped donors, approximately 77% belonged to the genetic ancestry cluster associated with self-reported Caucasian donors. To predict cytomegalovirus infection status, the study combined high-throughput TCR immunosequencing, statistical association of individual TCRs with disease status, and machine learning. In a later analysis, previously published TCR beta repertoires from 670 or so donors were re-analyzed and high-resolution HLA genotyping was added so that TCR occurrence patterns could be studied. The study profiled the T cell repertoires of under 700 subjects by immunosequencing and related them to cytomegalovirus serostatus. The study aimed to test whether signatures of past pathogen exposure could be identified by cataloging public T cell receptors. Besides the first cohort of 500 to 700 subjects, a separate validation cohort made up of 90 to 150 different subjects was used. All discovery cohort repertoires had been generated on a single sequencing platform. An earlier analysis of roughly 580 of the donors used high-throughput TCR beta sequencing to judge whether each TCR beta V gene segment behaved as functional or pseudogenic. Donor age, sex, ethnicity and CMV serostatus were compiled alongside the repertoire data. HLA typing covered class I and class II loci at four-digit resolution. A handful of DR-DQ haplotypes were handled as single units for association and clustering because linkage in the cohort was strong. Genome-wide SNP genotypes for about three fifths of the roughly 670 donors were used in a later genetic analysis, which treated that subset as a discovery cohort. Typing coverage differed by locus: A, B, C, DRB1 and DQB1 were typed in about 620-640 donors, DQA1 in 522, DPA1 in approximately 610, and DPB1 in just under 490. In the later analysis, no new phenotypic data were used to find candidate immune exposures; instead, reliance was placed on TCR beta sequences and their occurrence across donors.

The paper as a whole reports these results and caveats: Assigning TCR associations to individual alleles was difficult when HLA alleles, especially DR and DQ, strongly co-occurred. Roughly uniform sequencing depth across donors was assumed in presence/absence analyses, although this assumption may not hold. Cytomegalovirus status was reported to be diagnosed by the classifier with high specificity and sensitivity in both the original and validation cohorts. The only immune exposure information available for the cohort was CMV serostatus. A further reported finding was that TCR beta sequences accurately predicted the HLA-A and HLA-B alleles for most subjects in the first cohort. Linkage disequilibrium might explain the correlated functional status among segregating V segments, but an unknown experimental factor could not be ruled out. The earlier analysis of 587 of the donors excluded 15 to 20 rarely observed V segments, including chromosome 9 orphons, because counts were too low. According to a later analysis, TCR association rates differed among HLA loci, with DRB1 alleles showing the most associated TCRs and HLA-C alleles showing the fewest. A total of fewer than 200 TCR beta chains were listed by the study as associated with cytomegalovirus. In a later analysis, HLA-associated TCR beta chains showed more clonal expansion and lower generation probabilities than non-associated chains that were equally common. A few of the identified cytomegalovirus-associated TCR beta chains were confirmed in vitro to be specific for cytomegalovirus antigens. Specific HLA alleles were associated with over 15,000 TCR beta sequences at a false discovery rate of 0.05 in a later analysis. The authors suggested that the approach could potentially be extended to other disease states and immunological phenotypes. While some public TCRs were present in many individuals, most TCR sequences turned up only very rarely across donors. Because HLA typing was missing for some donors at each locus, association tests included only the typed subset. Some IMGT-functional V segments, including TRBV6-2 and TRBV6-3, could not be distinguished by the 87-base-pair reads and were therefore excluded. In a later genetic analysis, a missense DCLRE1C variant was associated with V-gene and J-gene trimming of TCR beta chains, and the association was replicated in an independent cohort. A cluster of highly shared sequence variants was judged likely to represent a technical artifact of the sequencing pipeline. In an earlier analysis of some 500 of the donors, most TCR beta V segments appeared in productive rearrangements about 87% or about 30% of the time, broadly matching IMGT annotations. Compared with the approximately 670-donor mean, donors in an Asian-associated ancestry cluster had fewer N-insertions in productive TCRs, according to a later genetic analysis. In a later analysis, most CMV-associated TCR beta chains were found to appear HLA-restricted, with HLA associations seemingly driven largely by CMV exposure. In this cohort, only TCR beta chains were sequenced, and detectable features were limited by the absence of alpha or paired-chain data. A later analysis reported that several top co-occurrence clusters appeared linked to parvovirus B19, influenza, CMV and Epstein-Barr virus.

Libraries were constructed by the immunoSEQ multiplex PCR assay. The multiplex PCR relied on a mix of 60 forward primers for TCR Vbeta segments and 13 reverse primers for TCR Jbeta segments. Amplification of the CDR3 region of rearranged TCR beta genes was performed with a multiplex PCR assay on genomic DNA. On the Illumina HiSeq System, the amplified TCR beta libraries were sequenced as 87-base-pair reads. As for how the authors treated the data: A later analysis tallied about 77 million unique TCR beta chains across the 600 to 700 repertoires, and about 10 million of those chains were shared by two or more donors. To remove PCR and sequencing errors, raw reads were error-corrected and collapsed into unique sequences using a nearest-neighbor algorithm that merged closely related sequences. V, D and J gene segments were assigned by aligning CDR3 sequences to IMGT reference sequences. For a sequence to be retained, a match of at least six nucleotides to both a V gene segment and a J gene segment was required. Rearrangements were called productive when the CDR3 lacked stop codons and stayed in frame with V and J; all others were non-productive. CDR3 was defined according to IMGT convention as the region running from the second conserved V-encoded cysteine to the conserved J-encoded phenylalanine. In an earlier analysis of approximately 590 of the donors, sequences lacking an unambiguous match to a single V gene segment were excluded. An earlier analysis of around 600 of the donors classified V segments as functional when productive rearrangements were above 56.7% and as segregating when the standard deviation between donors was above 5%. A statistical classification framework was developed to diagnose cytomegalovirus status using the catalog of TCR beta chain sequences. In a later analysis, TCR nucleotide sequences were compared against IMGT/GENE-DB human TR gene sequences so that V and J genes could be assigned. A later analysis assigned CDR3 sequences and most-parsimonious VDJ recombination scenarios with the TCRdist pipeline. In a later analysis, every TCR beta chain was defined by the combination of its CDR3 amino acid sequence and its V-gene family, and reads without a unique V-gene family were dropped. To address suspected cross-contamination and a sequencing artifact, a later analysis removed around 590 highly shared, low-generation-probability nucleotide sequences. For each public chain, a later analysis derived a clonal expansion index from normalized ranks of inferred template counts within each repertoire. In a later analysis, generation probabilities were computed using a VDJ recombination model fitted to out-of-frame rearrangements, and the results were checked against IGoR. Hypergeometric tests were used in a later analysis to score TCR-TCR, TCR-HLA and TCR-CMV co-occurrence, with a repertoire-size bias correction applied to the TCR pairs. In a later analysis, false discovery rates were estimated by permuting HLA or CMV assignments 20 times. A later analysis grouped co-occurring TCRs with DBSCAN, adding TCRdist sequence similarity when clustering within HLA-allele-positive subsets. Repertoires with fewer than 30,000 or more than 120,000 public chains were left out of co-occurrence clustering, as were about five repertoires with anomalous nucleotide sharing. Drawn from immuneACCESS, this table holds only the in-frame rearrangements with V and J called that TCRdb kept. Clones are partly lost; checked studies trace under half to an unresolved V gene and leave the rest unexplained. Clonal size and the V and J genes are those of that table, whereas D and trimming came from the DNA. The table for this sample lists about 170,000 clones. 0.7% to 1% of the sample lies in the top ten.

The cohort was made up of 666 healthy bone marrow donors. All cohort members were sampled while nominally healthy, although unrecorded immune exposures were likely present. The donor tested CMV seropositive and was one of the 289 seropositive cohort members. A peripheral blood sample was provided by each donor, and peripheral blood mononuclear cells were used for TCR beta sequencing. The Qiagen DNeasy Blood Extraction Kit was used to extract genomic DNA from the blood cell samples. Source material: PBMCs. The sequence is built from TRBV7-2 and TRBJ2-2; TRBD2 matches 8 bases in the middle. The source is a young woman in good health and CMV-seropositive. The nucleotides are TGTGCCAGCAGCTTATACCCGGGGGGGGCCGGGGAGCTGTTTTTT. It translates as CASSLYPGGAGELFF.